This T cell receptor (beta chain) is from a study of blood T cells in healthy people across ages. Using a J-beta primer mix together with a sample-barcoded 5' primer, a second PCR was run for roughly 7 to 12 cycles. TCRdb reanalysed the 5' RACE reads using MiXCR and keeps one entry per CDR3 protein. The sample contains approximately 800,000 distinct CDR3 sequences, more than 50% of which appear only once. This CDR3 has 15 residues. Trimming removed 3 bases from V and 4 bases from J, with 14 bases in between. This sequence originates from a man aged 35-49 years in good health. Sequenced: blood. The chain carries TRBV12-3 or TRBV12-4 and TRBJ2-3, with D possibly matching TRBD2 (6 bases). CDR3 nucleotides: TGTGCCAGCAGTTTTGGAGGGCGGGGCGCAGATACGCAGTATTTT. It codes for CASSFGGRGADTQYF.